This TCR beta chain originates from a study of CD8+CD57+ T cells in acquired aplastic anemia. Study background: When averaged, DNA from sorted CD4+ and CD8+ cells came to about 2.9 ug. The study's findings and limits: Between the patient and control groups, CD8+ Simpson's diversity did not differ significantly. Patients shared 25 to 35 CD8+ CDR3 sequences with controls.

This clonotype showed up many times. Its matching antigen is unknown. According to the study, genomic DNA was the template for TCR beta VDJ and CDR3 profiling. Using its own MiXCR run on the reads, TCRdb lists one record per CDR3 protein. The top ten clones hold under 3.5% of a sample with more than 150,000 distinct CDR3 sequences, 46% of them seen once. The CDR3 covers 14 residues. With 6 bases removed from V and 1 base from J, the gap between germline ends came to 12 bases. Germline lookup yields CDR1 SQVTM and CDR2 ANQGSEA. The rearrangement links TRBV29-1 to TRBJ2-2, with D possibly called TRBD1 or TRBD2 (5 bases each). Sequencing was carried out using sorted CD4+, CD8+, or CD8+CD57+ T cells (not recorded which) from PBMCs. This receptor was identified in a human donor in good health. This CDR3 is CSVGVVGNTGELFF. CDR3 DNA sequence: TGCAGCGTGGGGGTTGTTGGGAACACCGGGGAGCTGTTTTTT.